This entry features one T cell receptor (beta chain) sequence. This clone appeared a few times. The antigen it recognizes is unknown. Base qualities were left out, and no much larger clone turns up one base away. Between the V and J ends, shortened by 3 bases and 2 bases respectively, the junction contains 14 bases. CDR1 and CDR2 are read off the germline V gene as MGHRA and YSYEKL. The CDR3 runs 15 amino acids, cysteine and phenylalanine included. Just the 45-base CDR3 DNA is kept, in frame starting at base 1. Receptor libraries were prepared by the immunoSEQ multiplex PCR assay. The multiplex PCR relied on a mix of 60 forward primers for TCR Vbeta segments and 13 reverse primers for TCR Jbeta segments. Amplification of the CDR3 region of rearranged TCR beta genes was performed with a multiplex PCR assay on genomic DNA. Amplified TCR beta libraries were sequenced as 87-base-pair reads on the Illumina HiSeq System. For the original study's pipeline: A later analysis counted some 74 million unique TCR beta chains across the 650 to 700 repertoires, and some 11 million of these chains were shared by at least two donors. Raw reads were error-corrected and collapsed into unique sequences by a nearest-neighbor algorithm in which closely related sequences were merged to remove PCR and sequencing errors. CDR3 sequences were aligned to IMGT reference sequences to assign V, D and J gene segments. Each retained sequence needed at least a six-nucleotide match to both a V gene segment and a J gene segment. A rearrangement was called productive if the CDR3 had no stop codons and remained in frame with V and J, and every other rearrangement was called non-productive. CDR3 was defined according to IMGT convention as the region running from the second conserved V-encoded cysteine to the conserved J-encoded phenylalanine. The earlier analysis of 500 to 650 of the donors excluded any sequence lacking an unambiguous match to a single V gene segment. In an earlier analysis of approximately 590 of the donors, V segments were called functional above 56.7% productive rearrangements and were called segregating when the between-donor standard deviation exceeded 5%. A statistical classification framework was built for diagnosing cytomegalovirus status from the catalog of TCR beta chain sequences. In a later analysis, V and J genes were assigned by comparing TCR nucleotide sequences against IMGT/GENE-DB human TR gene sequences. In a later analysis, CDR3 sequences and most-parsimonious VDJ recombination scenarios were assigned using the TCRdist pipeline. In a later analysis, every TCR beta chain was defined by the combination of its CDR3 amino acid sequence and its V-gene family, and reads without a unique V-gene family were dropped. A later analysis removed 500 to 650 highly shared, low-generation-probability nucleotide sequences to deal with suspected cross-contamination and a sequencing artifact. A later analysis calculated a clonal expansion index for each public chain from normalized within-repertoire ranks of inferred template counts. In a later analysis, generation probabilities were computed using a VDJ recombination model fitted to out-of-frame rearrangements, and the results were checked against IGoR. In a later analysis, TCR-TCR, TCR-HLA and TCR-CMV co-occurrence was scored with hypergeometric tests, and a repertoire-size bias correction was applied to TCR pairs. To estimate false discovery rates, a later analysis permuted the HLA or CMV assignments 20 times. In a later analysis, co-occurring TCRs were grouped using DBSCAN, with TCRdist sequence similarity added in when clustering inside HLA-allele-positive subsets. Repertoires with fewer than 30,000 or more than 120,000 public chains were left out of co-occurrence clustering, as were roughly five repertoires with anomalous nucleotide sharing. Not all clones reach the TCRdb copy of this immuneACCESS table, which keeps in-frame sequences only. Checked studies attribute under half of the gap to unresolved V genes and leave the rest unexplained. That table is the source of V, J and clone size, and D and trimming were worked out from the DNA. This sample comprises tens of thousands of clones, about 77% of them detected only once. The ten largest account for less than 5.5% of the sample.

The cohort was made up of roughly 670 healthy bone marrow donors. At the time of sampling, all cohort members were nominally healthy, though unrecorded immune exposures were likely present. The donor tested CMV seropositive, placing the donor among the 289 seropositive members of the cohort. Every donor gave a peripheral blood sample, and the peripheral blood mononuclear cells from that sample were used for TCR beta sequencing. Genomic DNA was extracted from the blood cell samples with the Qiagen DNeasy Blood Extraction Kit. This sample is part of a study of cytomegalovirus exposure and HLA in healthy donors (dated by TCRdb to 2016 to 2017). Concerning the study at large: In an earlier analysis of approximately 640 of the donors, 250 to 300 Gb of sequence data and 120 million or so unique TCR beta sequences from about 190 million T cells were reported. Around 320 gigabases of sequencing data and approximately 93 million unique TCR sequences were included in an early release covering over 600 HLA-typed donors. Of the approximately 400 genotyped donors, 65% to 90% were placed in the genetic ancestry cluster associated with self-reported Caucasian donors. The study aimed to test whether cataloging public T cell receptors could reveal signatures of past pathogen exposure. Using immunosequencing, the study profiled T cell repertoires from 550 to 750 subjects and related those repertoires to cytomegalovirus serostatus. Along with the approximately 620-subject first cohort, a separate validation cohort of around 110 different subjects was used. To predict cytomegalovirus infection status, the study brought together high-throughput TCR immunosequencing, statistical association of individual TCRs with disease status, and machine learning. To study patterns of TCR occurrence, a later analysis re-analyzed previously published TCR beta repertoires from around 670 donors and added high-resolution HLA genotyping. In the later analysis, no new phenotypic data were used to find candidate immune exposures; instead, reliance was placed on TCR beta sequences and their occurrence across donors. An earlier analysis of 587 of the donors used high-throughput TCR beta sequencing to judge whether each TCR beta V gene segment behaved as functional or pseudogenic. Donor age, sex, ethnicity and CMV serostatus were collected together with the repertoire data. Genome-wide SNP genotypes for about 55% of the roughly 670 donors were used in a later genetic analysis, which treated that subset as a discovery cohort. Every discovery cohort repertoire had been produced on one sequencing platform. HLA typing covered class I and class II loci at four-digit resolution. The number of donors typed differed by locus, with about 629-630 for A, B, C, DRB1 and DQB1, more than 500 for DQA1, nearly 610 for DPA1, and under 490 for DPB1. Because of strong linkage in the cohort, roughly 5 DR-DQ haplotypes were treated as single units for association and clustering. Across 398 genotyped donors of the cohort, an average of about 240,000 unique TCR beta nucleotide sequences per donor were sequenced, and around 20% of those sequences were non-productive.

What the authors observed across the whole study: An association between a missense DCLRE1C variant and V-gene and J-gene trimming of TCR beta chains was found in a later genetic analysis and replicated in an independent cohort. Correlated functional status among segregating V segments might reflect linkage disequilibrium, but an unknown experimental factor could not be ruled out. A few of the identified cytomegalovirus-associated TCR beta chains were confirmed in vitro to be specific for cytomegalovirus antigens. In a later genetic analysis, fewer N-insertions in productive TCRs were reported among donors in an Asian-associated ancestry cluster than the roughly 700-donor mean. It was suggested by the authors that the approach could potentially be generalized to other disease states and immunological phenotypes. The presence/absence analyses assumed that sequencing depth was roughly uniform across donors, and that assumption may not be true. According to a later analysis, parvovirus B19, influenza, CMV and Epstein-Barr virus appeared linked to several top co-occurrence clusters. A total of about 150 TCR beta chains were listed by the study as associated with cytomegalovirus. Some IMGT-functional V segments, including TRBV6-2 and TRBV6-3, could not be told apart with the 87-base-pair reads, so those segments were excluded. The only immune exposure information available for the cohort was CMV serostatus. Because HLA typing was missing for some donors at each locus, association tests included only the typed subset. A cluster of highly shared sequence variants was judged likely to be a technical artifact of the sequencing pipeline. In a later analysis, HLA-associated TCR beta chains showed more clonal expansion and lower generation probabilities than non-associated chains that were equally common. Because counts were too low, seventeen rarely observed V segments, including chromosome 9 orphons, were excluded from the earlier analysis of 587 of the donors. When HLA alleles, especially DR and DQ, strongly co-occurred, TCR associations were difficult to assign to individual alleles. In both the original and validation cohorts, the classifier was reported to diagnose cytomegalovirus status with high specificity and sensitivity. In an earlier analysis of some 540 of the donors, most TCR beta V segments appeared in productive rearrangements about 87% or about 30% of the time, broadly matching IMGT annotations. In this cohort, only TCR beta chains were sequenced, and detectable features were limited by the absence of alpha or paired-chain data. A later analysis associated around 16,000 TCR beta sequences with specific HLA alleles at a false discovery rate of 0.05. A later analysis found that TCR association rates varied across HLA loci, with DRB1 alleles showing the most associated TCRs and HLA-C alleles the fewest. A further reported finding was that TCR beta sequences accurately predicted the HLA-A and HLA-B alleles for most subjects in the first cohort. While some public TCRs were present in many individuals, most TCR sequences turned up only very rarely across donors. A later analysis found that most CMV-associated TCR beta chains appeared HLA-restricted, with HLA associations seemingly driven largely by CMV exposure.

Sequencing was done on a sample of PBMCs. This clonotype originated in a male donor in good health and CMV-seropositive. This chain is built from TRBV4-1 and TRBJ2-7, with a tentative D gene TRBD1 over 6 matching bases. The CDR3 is CASSHFVGAAYEQYF. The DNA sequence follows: TGCGCCAGCAGCCATTTCGTGGGGGCCGCCTACGAGCAGTACTTC.